A single sample is the source of the 16 T cell receptor beta chains below, sequenced in a study of CD8+CD57+ T cells in acquired aplastic anemia. Patients picked for sequencing had shown CD8+CD57+ cell expansion detected by flow cytometry. Genomic DNA acted as the template from which TCR beta VDJ combination and CDR3 sequence profiling were carried out. TCRdb re-called the reads through MiXCR, storing one row per CDR3 protein. The sample carries approximately 160,000 distinct CDR3 sequences, around half recorded once. Source material: sorted CD4+, CD8+, or CD8+CD57+ T cells (not recorded which) from PBMCs. Every receptor here comes from a human donor with aplastic anemia.

This chain links TRBV19 with TRBJ1-1; D perhaps matches TRBD1 (6 bases). Per germline, CDR1 LNHDA and CDR2 SQIVND (reference sequence). Trimming took 5 bases from V and 2 from J, leaving 21 bases between them. This CDR3 has 17 amino acids. The chain's CDR3 is CASSRGGRPLGNTEAFF. In nucleotides, the CDR3 is TGTGCCAGTAGTCGGGGGGGGCGCCCCTTGGGTAACACTGAAGCTTTCTTT.

This clonotype was observed at least ten times. V usage is TRBV20-1 and J usage is TRBJ1-2; 7 nucleotides line up with TRBD1. V gave up 0 bases and J gave up 4 bases; unmatched junction bases: 5. This CDR3 region has 14 residues. The germline gives CDR1 DFQATT, CDR2 SNEGSKA (reference sequence). CDR3 region: CSARDAGGSYGYTF. Written as DNA, the CDR3 is TGCAGTGCTAGAGATGCAGGGGGTAGCTATGGCTACACCTTC.

This clonotype was recorded many times. The V gene is TRBV4-3, the J gene TRBJ1-2, with a possible D match to TRBD1 (6 bases). Trimming took off 5 bases at V and 8 bases at J, with 21 bases between the two ends. Germline V CDR1 and CDR2: LGHNA, YSLEER. The CDR3 has 15 amino acids. The CDR3 here is CASSSTSRDNGGYTF. CDR3 DNA sequence: TGCGCCAGCAGCTCCACCTCCCGGGACAATGGAGGCTACACCTTC.

The sample holds many counts of this clonotype. This chain uses TRBV5-6 with TRBJ1-2; TRBD1 agrees at 8 bases. Germline values: CDR1 SGHDT, CDR2 YYEEEE. There are 15 residues in the CDR3. J lost 3 bases, V lost 4 bases, and 8 bases had no gene match. The CDR3 DNA sequence: TGTGCCAGCAGCCAATTGGACAGGGACGACTATGGCTACACCTTC. The encoded protein is CASSQLDRDDYGYTF.

This sequence joins TRBV24-1 and TRBJ1-1; TRBD1 might be the D (5 bases). Trimming cost V 7 bases and J 5 bases, with 16 bases left between them. CDR1 and CDR2 (germline): KGHDR, SFDVKD. This CDR3 comprises 14 residues. The CDR3 sequence: CATRRGSLSTEAFF. The CDR3, as DNA: TGTGCCACCAGAAGGGGCAGTCTGAGTACTGAAGCTTTCTTT.

The chain couples TRBV4-3 to TRBJ1-1; a weak D match, TRBD1 (5 bases). Trimming pared 2 bases from V and 7 bases from J, leaving 8 bases between. The CDR3 loop spans 12 amino acids. Germline CDR1 LGHNA, CDR2 YSLEER. The DNA for the CDR3 is TGCGCCAGCAGCCAACGGGACGGTGAAGCTTTCTTT. It translates to CASSQRDGEAFF.

There are many counts of this clonotype. The J gene is TRBJ1-2, the V gene TRBV20-1; TRBD1 is a possible D gene (5 bases). This CDR3 is 15 amino acids long. Germline lookup yields CDR1 DFQATT and CDR2 SNEGSKA (reference sequence). The V end lost 4 bases, the J end lost 0 bases, and 15 bases lay between the germline ends. In nucleotides, the CDR3 is TGCAGTGCTATTTCTCGGGGCCCAGCTAACTATGGCTACACCTTC. It encodes CSAISRGPANYGYTF.

The chain combines TRBV7-9 with TRBJ2-1; D is unclear. CDR1 and CDR2 from the germline V gene are SEHNR and FQNEAQ (reference sequence). The CDR3 totals 12 residues. Trimming removed 7 bases from V and 8 bases from J, with 12 bases in between. The CDR3 reads CASNTRMDEQFF. CDR3 nucleotide sequence: TGTGCCAGCAACACAAGGATGGATGAGCAGTTCTTC.

This clonotype was seen ten or more times. The J gene is TRBJ1-1, the V gene TRBV5-5; 8 positions match TRBD1. This CDR3 is built from 15 residues. With V trimmed by 5 bases and J by 1 base, 7 bases remained unmatched. Per germline, CDR1 SGHKS and CDR2 YYEKEE (reference sequence). Written as DNA, the CDR3 is TGTGCCAGCAGTTGGGGGGGGACAGGGAACACTGAAGCTTTCTTT. Amino acid sequence: CASSWGGTGNTEAFF.

This clonotype was detected ten times or more. The chain combines TRBV7-3 with TRBJ1-1, with D perhaps TRBD1 (6 bases). Trimming pared 4 bases from V and 5 bases from J, leaving 11 bases between. The CDR3 runs 13 residues. Germline V CDR1 and CDR2: SGHTA, FQGTGA. CDR3 nucleotides: TGTGCCAGCAGCTCCACAGGGTTAACTGAAGCTTTCTTT. Its translation: CASSSTGLTEAFF.

In the case of this clonotype: A much bigger clone sits one base away, suggesting this may be a read error. The J gene is TRBJ1-1, the V gene TRBV10-2; unclear D gene. The V end lost 6 bases, the J end lost 6 bases, and 20 bases lay between the germline ends. The germline V gene encodes CDR1 WSHSY and CDR2 SAAADI. The CDR3 consists of 15 residues. Here the CDR3 reads CASSSDLAGFSEAFF. CDR3 sequence (DNA): TGCGCCAGCAGCTCGGATCTAGCCGGATTCTCTGAAGCTTTCTTT.

The chain is built from TRBV10-2 and TRBJ1-1, with 7 positions matching TRBD1. Losses at the gene ends were 1 base for V and 1 base for J; bases not matched to a gene: 9. Germline assignment: CDR1 WSHSY and CDR2 SAAADI. CDR3 length: 17 residues. CDR3 amino acids: CASSEFAAGGKNTEAFF. The CDR3 nucleotides read TGCGCCAGCAGTGAGTTCGCGGCAGGGGGTAAGAACACTGAAGCTTTCTTT.

There are many counts of this clonotype. The chain carries TRBV20-1 and TRBJ1-5; 7 nucleotides line up with TRBD1. The CDR3 is 13 residues long. Germline lookup yields CDR1 DFQATT and CDR2 SNEGSKA (reference sequence). V gave up 3 bases and J gave up 1 base; unmatched junction bases: 0. CDR3 residues: CSASRGSNQPQHF. The DNA of the CDR3 is TGCAGTGCTAGCAGGGGGAGCAATCAGCCCCAGCATTTT.

The sample holds one count of this clonotype. The V and J genes are TRBV25-1 and TRBJ2-7; 12 bases match TRBD1. Germline V gene lookup returns CDR1 MGHDK and CDR2 SYGVNS. The CDR3 has 16 residues. The ends lost 0 bases at V and 7 bases at J; junction bases unmatched: 7. As DNA, the CDR3 is TGTGCCAGCAGTGAATACGTGGGACAGGGGGCTTGGGAGCAGTACTTC. The encoded protein is CASSEYVGQGAWEQYF.

This rearrangement joins TRBV11-2 to TRBJ2-1, with D perhaps TRBD2 (7 bases). Germline-derived CDR1 and CDR2 are SGHAT and FQNNGV. V shed 5 bases and J shed 0 bases, with 11 bases lying between them. The CDR3 has 15 amino acids. CDR3 in amino acids: CASSGGAASYNEQFF. As DNA, the CDR3 is TGTGCCAGCAGCGGGGGGGCCGCCTCCTACAATGAGCAGTTCTTC.

There are a few counts of this clonotype. The chain links TRBV30 to TRBJ2-2, with 8 bases matching TRBD1. Trimming removed 4 bases from V and 8 bases from J; junction bases left unmatched: 9. The CDR3 runs 14 residues. Per the germline V gene, CDR1 is GTSNPN and CDR2 is SVGIG (reference sequence). CDR3 residues: CAWTGQADPGELFF. CDR3 DNA sequence: TGTGCCTGGACGGGACAGGCTGACCCTGGGGAGCTGTTTTTT.